These 30 T cell receptor beta chains originate from one sample sequenced in a study of CD8+CD57+ T cells in acquired aplastic anemia. Investigators profiled TCR beta VDJ and CDR3 from genomic DNA template. TCRdb reprocessed the reads via MiXCR and lists one record per CDR3 protein. The data contain 300,000 or so distinct CDR3 sequences, around 60% of them seen just once; the ten biggest clones take up roughly 8%. The sample consisted of sorted CD4+, CD8+, or CD8+CD57+ T cells (not recorded which) from PBMCs. The origin of the receptors is a human donor with severe aplastic anemia or a healthy control (not recorded which).

V is TRBV6-1 and J is TRBJ2-5; TRBD1 agrees at 12 bases. CDR3 size: 17 residues. Germline loops: CDR1 MNHNS, CDR2 SASEGT. V shed 5 bases and J 4 bases; nucleotides not matched to a gene: 11. The CDR3 reads CASSYPPRDRGRETQYF. The DNA for the CDR3 is TGTGCCAGCAGTTATCCCCCCCGGGACAGGGGGCGAGAGACCCAGTACTTC.

This sequence joins TRBV7-9 and TRBJ1-2; 9 nucleotides align to TRBD1. Germline-derived CDR1 and CDR2 are SEHNR and FQNEAQ (reference sequence). Trimming took 1 base from V and 3 from J; bases not matched to a gene: 3. This CDR3 is built from 15 residues. The CDR3 nucleotides are TGTGCCAGCAGCTTAGGAACAGGGGGCGACTATGGCTACACCTTC. This gives the protein CASSLGTGGDYGYTF.

The V call is TRBV5-6, the J call TRBJ2-5, with 9 bases lining up with TRBD2. This CDR3 region has 15 residues. J was trimmed by 7 bases and V by 0 bases; bases with no gene match: 7. CDR1 is SGHDT and CDR2 is YYEEEE in the germline V gene. The CDR3 protein is CASSLVAGAFTTQYF. CDR3 in DNA: TGTGCCAGCAGCTTGGTAGCGGGAGCGTTTACGACCCAGTACTTC.

The V call is TRBV7-3, the J call TRBJ2-3; D remains unclear. CDR1 and CDR2 from the germline V gene are SGHTA and FQGTGA. This CDR3 spans 15 amino acids. The V end lost 2 bases, the J end lost 2 bases, and 11 bases lay between the germline ends. CDR3 DNA sequence: TGTGCCAGCAGCTTACCGGCAGCCTCCACAGATACGCAGTATTTT. Translated, it gives CASSLPAASTDTQYF.

This clonotype has only one observation. The chain combines TRBV5-6 with TRBJ2-7; a weak D match, TRBD1 (5 bases). Trimming removed 7 bases at V and 1 base at J, with 18 bases between. Germline assignment: CDR1 SGHDT and CDR2 YYEEEE. This CDR3 is built from 15 residues. The CDR3: CASGFGSTASYEQYF. CDR3 coding DNA: TGTGCCAGCGGATTCGGTTCGACAGCGTCCTACGAGCAGTACTTC.

The chain uses TRBV20-1 and TRBJ2-7; D is possibly TRBD1 (6 bases). The CDR3 contains 14 residues. V was cut by 0 bases and J by 1 base, with 10 bases left in between. Per the germline V gene, CDR1 is DFQATT and CDR2 is SNEGSKA (reference sequence). CDR3: CSAREGQTSYEQYF. The CDR3 DNA reads TGCAGTGCTAGAGAAGGACAGACTTCCTACGAGCAGTACTTC.

This clonotype was observed a handful of times. V is TRBV7-9 and J is TRBJ1-6; D gene unclear. Trimming left V 4 bases short and J 8 bases short, with 18 bases between. The V gene's germline CDR1 is SEHNR and CDR2 FQNEAQ (reference sequence). The CDR3 has 16 residues. The CDR3 bases are TGTGCCAGCAGCTCCCCCTTGGCCGATAAGGATTCACCCCTCCACTTT. It yields the protein CASSSPLADKDSPLHF.

The gene calls are TRBV19 and TRBJ2-2; TRBD1 agrees at 8 bases. With V trimmed by 6 bases and J by 6 bases, 3 bases remained unmatched. The CDR3 totals 13 residues. Looked up from germline, CDR1 is LNHDA and CDR2 is SQIVND (reference sequence). CDR3 region: CASSQTGAGELFF. The CDR3 DNA follows: TGTGCCAGTAGCCAGACAGGGGCCGGGGAGCTGTTTTTT.

V is TRBV6-4 and J is TRBJ2-5; 8 bases fit TRBD1. This CDR3 has 15 amino acids. J lost 1 base, V lost 4 bases, and 5 bases had no gene match. Germline V gene sequence: CDR1 MRHNA, CDR2 SNTAGT. The CDR3 here is CASSAETGAQETQYF. For the CDR3, the DNA is TGTGCCAGCAGTGCCGAGACAGGGGCCCAAGAGACCCAGTACTTC.

This sequence joins TRBV11-2 and TRBJ2-7; D call uncertain. Germline V CDR1 and CDR2: SGHAT, FQNNGV. The CDR3 contains 13 residues. V was pared by 5 bases and J by 4 bases, with 12 bases between. CDR3 in DNA: TGTGCCAGCAGCCCCACCGCCGCTTACGAGCAGTACTTC. Translated: CASSPTAAYEQYF.

The rearrangement links TRBV5-1 to TRBJ2-5; no reliable D call. This CDR3 has 13 residues. The germline V and J ends were trimmed by 4 bases and 2 bases, with 9 bases remaining between them. Per germline, CDR1 SGHRS and CDR2 YFSETQ. CDR3 sequence: CASSPQAQETQYF. Written as DNA, the CDR3 is TGCGCCAGCAGCCCTCAAGCTCAAGAGACCCAGTACTTC.

The chain carries TRBV7-2 and TRBJ2-5, with D possibly being TRBD1 or TRBD2 (6 bases each). The V and J ends lost 4 bases and 5 bases respectively, with 14 bases between them. This CDR3 is 14 amino acids long. Per germline, CDR1 SGHTA and CDR2 FQGNSA. The CDR3 DNA reads as TGTGCCAGCAGCTCAAATACAGGGAGGGAGACCCAGTACTTC. It specifies CASSSNTGRETQYF.

This clonotype was detected ten times or more. The rearrangement links TRBV7-2 to TRBJ2-2, with TRBD2 matching over 8 bases. V gave up 5 bases and J gave up 4 bases; unmatched junction bases: 6. Germline V lookup: CDR1 SGHTA, CDR2 FQGNSA. This CDR3 has 15 residues. The CDR3 nucleotides are TGTGCCAGCAGCCCCGGGGGGGGGAGCACCGGGGAGCTGTTTTTT. Protein sequence: CASSPGGGSTGELFF.

The chain employs TRBV7-9 and TRBJ1-1; the D gene is possibly TRBD1 (5 bases). The CDR3 length is 12 residues. V lost 8 bases and J lost 4, with 11 bases in between. CDR1 SEHNR and CDR2 FQNEAQ come from the germline V gene (reference sequence). DNA of the CDR3: TGTGCCAGCGCTAGGGGCGCCACTGAAGCTTTCTTT. Amino acid sequence: CASARGATEAFF.

Only a few counts were recorded for this clonotype. The J gene is TRBJ1-6, the V gene TRBV2; D is ambiguous. This CDR3 contains 14 residues. Between the trimmed V and J ends, which lost 1 base and 7 bases, there was a span of 8 bases. Germline values: CDR1 SNHLY, CDR2 FYNNEI. The CDR3 is CASSEGGENSPLHF. The CDR3 DNA follows: TGTGCCAGCAGTGAAGGGGGAGAGAATTCACCCCTCCACTTT.

This chain uses TRBV7-9 with TRBJ2-7; tentative D call: TRBD1 (6 bases). V shed 4 bases and J shed 0 bases, with 16 bases lying between them. CDR3 length: 16 residues. Germline V CDR1 and CDR2: SEHNR, FQNEAQ (reference sequence). CDR3 DNA sequence: TGTGCCAGCAGCTGGCCCGAGGGGGAGACCTCCTACGAGCAGTACTTC. Amino acids: CASSWPEGETSYEQYF.

To note about this clonotype: A much more abundant neighbour one base away suggests this may be a read error. Likely a read error: the CDR3 ends without its conserved phenylalanine or tryptophan. The chain combines TRBV5-4 with TRBJ1-4, with D maybe TRBD1 (6 bases). Germline V gives CDR1 SGHNT, CDR2 YYREEE (reference sequence). The CDR3 loop spans 13 amino acids. The V end lost 4 bases, the J end lost 5 bases, and 9 bases lay between the germline ends. The DNA for the CDR3 is TGTGCCAGCAGCGACAGGTACAATGAAAAACTGTTTCTT. It is translated as CASSDRYNEKLFL.

The chain uses TRBV9 and TRBJ1-1, with a possible D match to TRBD1 (5 bases). The germline V and J ends were trimmed by 0 bases and 0 bases, with 15 bases remaining between them. CDR3 length: 17 residues. Germline CDR1 and CDR2: SGDLS and YYNGEE. The CDR3 sequence is CASSVGQILSMNTEAFF. CDR3 coding DNA: TGTGCCAGCAGCGTAGGACAGATACTTTCCATGAACACTGAAGCTTTCTTT.

This clonotype occurred many times. The junction differs from germline at one of its ends, possibly a read error. The chain recombines TRBV7-2 with TRBJ2-7; D is ambiguous. CDR1 and CDR2 from the germline V gene are SGHTA and FQGNSA. The CDR3 runs to 13 residues. The CDR3 DNA sequence: TGTGCCAGCAGCTTAGAGAGCTCCTACGTGCAGTACTTC. Translating gives CASSLESSYVQYF.

This clonotype occurred many times. V and J are TRBV30 and TRBJ2-6; possible D gene TRBD1, 6 bases. This CDR3 has 15 amino acids. Trimming removed 1 base from V and 1 base from J, with 8 bases in between. The germline gives CDR1 GTSNPN, CDR2 SVGIG (reference sequence). CDR3 sequence: CAWSAQGSGANVLTF. Here the CDR3 DNA reads TGTGCCTGGAGTGCCCAGGGGTCTGGGGCCAACGTCCTGACTTTC.

In its sample, this clonotype was seen many times. V usage is TRBV4-2 and J usage is TRBJ2-7; D possibly corresponds to TRBD2 (5 bases). With 3 bases removed from V and 3 bases from J, the gap between germline ends came to 9 bases. Germline CDR1 reads LGHNA; CDR2 reads YNFKEQ. The CDR3 covers 13 residues. The CDR3 region has the DNA TGTGCCAGCAGCCAGGAAGCGGACTACGAGCAGTACTTC. This gives the protein CASSQEADYEQYF.

Concerning this clonotype: With a much larger clone just one base away, this may be a read error. The V gene is TRBV20-1, the J gene TRBJ2-1; 7 bases agree with TRBD1. This CDR3 region has 13 residues. CDR1 is DFQATT, CDR2 SNEGSKA, per germline (reference sequence). The CDR3 loop is CSAGDREPYEQFF. Here the CDR3 DNA reads TGCAGTGCTGGAGACAGGGAACCTTACGAGCAGTTCTTC.

The chain employs TRBV7-9 and TRBJ1-5; D might be TRBD1 (5 bases). Germline V gene sequence: CDR1 SEHNR, CDR2 FQNEAQ (reference sequence). V was shortened by 5 bases and J by 0 bases, with 11 bases between the two germline ends. The CDR3 has 15 amino acids. CDR3 sequence: CASSQGDTSNQPQHF. Written as DNA, the CDR3 is TGTGCCAGCAGCCAGGGAGACACTAGCAATCAGCCCCAGCATTTT.

The chain joins TRBV24-1 to TRBJ1-5; D may be TRBD1 (6 bases). CDR1 is KGHDR, CDR2 SFDVKD, per germline. The CDR3 has 13 amino acids. V was trimmed by 5 bases and J by 2 bases, leaving 6 bases between them. CDR3 in amino acids: CATSAGGNQPQHF. The CDR3 DNA reads as TGTGCCACCAGTGCAGGGGGCAATCAGCCCCAGCATTTT.

V is TRBV20-1 and J is TRBJ1-2; 7 nucleotides align to TRBD1. Losses at the gene ends were 5 bases for V and 0 bases for J; bases not matched to a gene: 0. This CDR3 spans 12 amino acids. Germline assignment: CDR1 DFQATT and CDR2 SNEGSKA (reference sequence). CDR3 in DNA: TGCAGTGCTGGACAGGCTAACTATGGCTACACCTTC. Its translation: CSAGQANYGYTF.

V and J are TRBV20-1 and TRBJ2-1; 10 bases line up with TRBD2. Trimming at V came to 3 bases and at J to 12 bases, leaving 2 bases not matched to a gene. This CDR3 is built from 11 residues. Germline V CDR1 and CDR2: DFQATT, SNEGSKA (reference sequence). The CDR3 DNA reads as TGCAGTGCTAGGGGGACTAGCGCGCAGTTCTTC. It yields the protein CSARGTSAQFF.

This clonotype showed up many times. The V call is TRBV4-2, the J call TRBJ2-1, with D perhaps TRBD1 or TRBD2 (5 bases each). The CDR3 contains 16 residues. The germline V gene encodes CDR1 LGHNA and CDR2 YNFKEQ. Trimming shortened V by 0 bases and J by 9 bases, and 18 bases separated the two germline ends. CDR3 in amino acids: CASSQDAGTAAIEQFF. The CDR3 DNA reads as TGTGCCAGCAGCCAAGACGCCGGGACCGCCGCGATTGAGCAGTTCTTC.

This rearrangement joins TRBV7-9 to TRBJ2-7; the match to TRBD1 covers 9 bases. With V trimmed by 2 bases and J by 3 bases, 2 bases remained unmatched. Germline V gene sequence: CDR1 SEHNR, CDR2 FQNEAQ (reference sequence). The CDR3 loop spans 14 amino acids. The chain's CDR3 is CASSLLGQGYEQYF. DNA for the CDR3: TGTGCCAGCAGCTTATTGGGACAGGGCTACGAGCAGTACTTC.

This clonotype appeared many times. The chain uses TRBV12-3 or TRBV12-4 and TRBJ2-1; 9 nucleotides align to TRBD2. The CDR3 loop spans 15 amino acids. With V trimmed by 7 bases and J by 4 bases, 8 bases remained unmatched. CDR3 loop: CASILAGGPYNEQFF. CDR3 nucleotide sequence: TGTGCCAGCATCCTCGCGGGGGGGCCTTACAATGAGCAGTTCTTC.

V and J are TRBV7-2 and TRBJ2-7, with 10 nucleotides matching TRBD2. V dropped 5 bases and J dropped 3; count of bases not matched to a gene: 7. CDR1 is SGHTA and CDR2 is FQGNSA in the germline V gene. This CDR3 comprises 15 residues. The CDR3 sequence is CASSKIAGGIYEQYF. The CDR3 nucleotides read TGTGCCAGCAGCAAGATAGCGGGAGGTATCTACGAGCAGTACTTC.